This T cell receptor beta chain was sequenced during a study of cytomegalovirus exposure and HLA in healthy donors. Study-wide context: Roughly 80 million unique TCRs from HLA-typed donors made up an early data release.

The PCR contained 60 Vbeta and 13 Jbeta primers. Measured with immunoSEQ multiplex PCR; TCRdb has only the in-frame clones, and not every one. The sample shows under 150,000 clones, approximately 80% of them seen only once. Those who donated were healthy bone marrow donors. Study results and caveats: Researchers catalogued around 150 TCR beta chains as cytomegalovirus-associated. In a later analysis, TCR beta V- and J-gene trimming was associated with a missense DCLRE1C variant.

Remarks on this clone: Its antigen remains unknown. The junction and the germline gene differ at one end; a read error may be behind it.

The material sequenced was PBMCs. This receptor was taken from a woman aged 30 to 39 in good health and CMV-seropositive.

The CDR3 spells CASSLEQGAGEQYF. The DNA of the CDR3 is TGTGCTAGCAGCTTAGAACAGGGGGCTGGCGAGCAGTACTTC. This chain uses TRBV7-7 with TRBJ2-7; the match to TRBD1 covers 9 bases. The CDR3 is 14 residues long. Germline CDR1 and CDR2: SSHAT and FNYEAQ (reference sequence).